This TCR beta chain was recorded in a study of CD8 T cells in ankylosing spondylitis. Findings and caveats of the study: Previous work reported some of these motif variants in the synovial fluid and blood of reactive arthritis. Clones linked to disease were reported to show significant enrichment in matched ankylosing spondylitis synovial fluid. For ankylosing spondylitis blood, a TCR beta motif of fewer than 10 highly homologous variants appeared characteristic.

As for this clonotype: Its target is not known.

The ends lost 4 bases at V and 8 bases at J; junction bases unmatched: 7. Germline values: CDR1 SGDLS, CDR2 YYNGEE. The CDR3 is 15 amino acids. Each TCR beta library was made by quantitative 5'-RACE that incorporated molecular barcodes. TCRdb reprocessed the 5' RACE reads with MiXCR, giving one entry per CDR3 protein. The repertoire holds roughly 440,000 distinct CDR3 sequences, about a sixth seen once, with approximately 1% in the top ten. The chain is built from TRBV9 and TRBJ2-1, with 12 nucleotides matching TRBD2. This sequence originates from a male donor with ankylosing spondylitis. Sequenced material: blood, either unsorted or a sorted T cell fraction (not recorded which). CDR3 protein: CASSTGTSGLYEQFF. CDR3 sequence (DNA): TGTGCCAGCAGCACCGGGACTAGCGGGCTATATGAGCAGTTCTTC. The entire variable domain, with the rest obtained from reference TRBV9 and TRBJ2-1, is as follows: DSGVTQTPKHLITATGQRVTLRCSPRSGDLSVYWYQQSLDQGLQFLIQYYNGEERAKGNILERFSAQQFPDLHSELNLSSLELGDSALYFCASSTGTSGLYEQFFGPGTRLTVL.